This entry lists 19 T cell receptor beta chains sequenced from one sample in a study of T cells after yellow fever vaccination. TCRdb passed the 5' RACE reads through MiXCR, listing each CDR3 protein once. The table records approximately 580,000 distinct CDR3 sequences, about a sixth of them present only once. The sequenced sample was PBMCs, obtained around 5 days after the first yellow fever vaccination. These receptors came from a man younger than 35 who received the YFV17D yellow fever vaccine.

V gene TRBV28 combines with J gene TRBJ2-1; 11 nucleotides align to TRBD1. The CDR3 loop spans 14 amino acids. V was clipped by 6 bases and J by 6 bases; unmatched bases: 4. From germline, CDR1 is MDHEN and CDR2 SYDVKM. The CDR3 loop reads CASRGDRGSNEQFF. CDR3 DNA sequence: TGTGCCAGCAGGGGGGACAGGGGGTCCAATGAGCAGTTCTTC.

The chain joins TRBV10-3 to TRBJ1-1; the match to TRBD1 covers 10 bases. J gave up 7 bases and V 6 bases, and 8 bases lay outside the gene matches. The germline CDR1 and CDR2 sequences are ENHRY and SYGVKD. CDR3 length: 14 amino acids. The CDR3 reads CAIRDLTGGGEAFF. CDR3 DNA sequence: TGTGCCATCAGAGACTTGACAGGGGGCGGTGAAGCTTTCTTT.

In its sample, this clonotype was seen a few times. This chain connects TRBV12-3 or TRBV12-4 to TRBJ1-2; 7 bases are a match to TRBD1. V dropped 5 bases and J dropped 5; count of bases not matched to a gene: 2. This CDR3 comprises 12 residues. The CDR3 DNA sequence: TGTGCCAGCAGTATGGGACAGTATGGCTACACCTTC. Translated: CASSMGQYGYTF.

The sample holds a few counts of this clonotype. The rearrangement links TRBV5-1 to TRBJ1-3; 8 bases are a match to TRBD1. CDR3 length equals 15 residues. CDR1 is SGHRS and CDR2 is YFSETQ in the germline V gene. The V and J ends lost 4 bases and 0 bases, in that order; junction bases with no gene match: 3. CDR3 sequence (DNA): TGCGCCAGCAGCGCGGGACAGGCCTCTGGAAACACCATATATTTT. Translation: CASSAGQASGNTIYF.

The chain is built from TRBV5-1 and TRBJ2-2, with 7 positions matching TRBD1. In germline, CDR1 is SGHRS, CDR2 YFSETQ. Trimming at V came to 4 bases and at J to 0 bases, leaving 6 bases not matched to a gene. The CDR3 spans 16 residues. This CDR3 reads CASSHTGTANTGELFF. Written as DNA, the CDR3 is TGCGCCAGCAGCCATACCGGGACAGCGAACACCGGGGAGCTGTTTTTT. Full variable domain (outside the CDR3, taken from reference TRBV5-1 and TRBJ2-2): KAGVTQTPRYLIKTRGQQVTLSCSPISGHRSVSWYQQTPGQGLQFLFEYFSETQRNKGNFPGRFSGRQFSNSRSEMNVSTLELGDSALYLCASSHTGTANTGELFFGEGSRLTVL.

The chain links TRBV28 to TRBJ2-7; D gene ambiguous. This CDR3 is 14 amino acids long. Trimming left V 5 bases short and J 4 bases short, with 15 bases between. Germline-derived CDR1 and CDR2 are MDHEN and SYDVKM. CDR3 region: CASSLTQTVYEQYF. The CDR3 region has the DNA TGTGCCAGCAGTCTGACACAGACCGTATACGAGCAGTACTTC.

This clonotype occurred a few times. The chain couples TRBV4-3 to TRBJ1-5; no reliable D call. V dropped 0 bases and J dropped 4 bases, with 10 bases sitting between them. This CDR3 comprises 15 residues. Per germline, CDR1 LGHNA and CDR2 YSLEER. CDR3 bases: TGCGCCAGCAGCCAAGATGACGCAGCAAATCAGCCCCAGCATTTT. Translated: CASSQDDAANQPQHF.

V usage is TRBV6-5 and J usage is TRBJ1-6, with no clear D. The germline CDR1 and CDR2 sequences are MNHEY and SVGAGI. Trimming took 2 bases from V and 16 from J, leaving 12 bases between them. The CDR3 extends over 12 amino acids. CDR3 amino acids: CASSYPGLQLHF. The CDR3 DNA sequence: TGTGCCAGCAGTTACCCCGGACTCCAACTCCACTTT.

This clonotype was counted only a few times. V gene TRBV18 combines with J gene TRBJ2-3; perhaps TRBD1 as D (6 bases). CDR3 length: 13 amino acids. V was pared by 3 bases and J by 5 bases, with 9 bases between. Germline CDR1 KGHSH, CDR2 LQKENI. The CDR3 nucleotides read TGTGCCAGCTCACCGGGGGCGGGAGATACGCAGTATTTT. This codes for CASSPGAGDTQYF.

This clonotype was picked up many times. In nucleotides, the CDR3 is TGTGCAAGTCGCTTACACTCCTACGAGCAGTACGTC. Translation: CASRLHSYEQYV. The chain uses TRBV12-2 and TRBJ2-7. TRBV12-2 is recorded as a pseudogene. CDR3 length equals 12 residues.

This clonotype was picked up a small number of times. The chain employs TRBV2 and TRBJ1-2; 8 bases agree with TRBD1. V gave up 8 bases and J gave up 6 bases; unmatched junction bases: 14. The CDR3 is 15 residues long. Germline V CDR1 and CDR2: SNHLY, FYNNEI. CDR3 amino acids: CASLMGPPGGNGYTF. CDR3 nucleotide sequence: TGTGCCAGCTTGATGGGACCCCCAGGGGGCAATGGCTACACCTTC.

In regard to this clonotype: Compared with germline, one end of the junction differs, possibly owing to a read error. The V gene is TRBV2, the J gene TRBJ2-2, with 11 bases aligning to TRBD2. Germline lookup yields CDR1 SNHLY and CDR2 FYNNEI. There are 15 residues in the CDR3. CDR3 coding DNA: TGTGCCAGCAGGGGGACTAGCGGAAACACCGGGGATCTGTTTTTT. This translates into CASRGTSGNTGDLFF.

The chain is built from TRBV9 and TRBJ2-5; 9 bases fit TRBD2. The CDR3 contains 15 residues. Germline CDR1 reads SGDLS; CDR2 reads YYNGEE. With 3 bases clipped from V and 4 bases from J, the junction kept 7 bases outside the gene matches. CDR3 sequence (DNA): TGTGCCAGCAGCGCCATGGGACTAGCCTCAGAGACCCAGTACTTC. Residues: CASSAMGLASETQYF. Together with reference TRBV9 and TRBJ2-5, the CDR3 gives the full variable domain: DSGVTQTPKHLITATGQRVTLRCSPRSGDLSVYWYQQSLDQGLQFLIQYYNGEERAKGNILERFSAQQFPDLHSELNLSSLELGDSALYFCASSAMGLASETQYFGPGTRLLVL.

The chain combines TRBV10-3 with TRBJ2-2, with D possibly being TRBD1 (6 bases). Germline V CDR1 and CDR2: ENHRY, SYGVKD. The V end lost 7 bases, the J end lost 3 bases, and 12 bases lay between the germline ends. CDR3 size: 14 residues. DNA of the CDR3: TGTGCCATCACCCGGACAGCCGACACCGGGGAGCTGTTTTTT. As protein: CAITRTADTGELFF.

The chain is built from TRBV4-1 and TRBJ2-7; D is possibly TRBD1 (5 bases). Germline V lookup: CDR1 MGHRA, CDR2 YSYEKL. The ends were cut back, 3 bases at V and 0 bases at J, with 12 bases in the middle. The length of the CDR3 is 15 residues. CDR3 loop: CASSQPRASSYEQYF. The CDR3 DNA reads TGCGCCAGCAGCCAGCCCAGGGCATCCTCCTACGAGCAGTACTTC.

This clonotype was counted at least ten times. The chain links TRBV5-1 to TRBJ2-7, with TRBD2 matching 12 bases. The CDR3 sequence is 14 residues long. Germline V CDR1 and CDR2: SGHRS, YFSETQ. Trimming cost V 5 bases and J 7 bases; bases outside gene matches: 7. CDR3 sequence reads: CASRRTSGAQEQYF. CDR3 in DNA: TGCGCCAGCAGGAGGACTAGCGGGGCTCAGGAGCAGTACTTC.

The gene calls are TRBV19 and TRBJ1-1, with 8 nucleotides matching TRBD1. Losses at the gene ends were 6 bases for V and 4 bases for J; bases not matched to a gene: 1. Germline loops: CDR1 LNHDA, CDR2 SQIVND (reference sequence). The CDR3 sequence is 12 residues long. The CDR3 sequence: CASRDRATEAFF. The CDR3 nucleotides are TGTGCCAGTAGGGACAGGGCCACTGAAGCTTTCTTT.

There are many counts of this clonotype. The chain couples TRBV12-3 or TRBV12-4 to TRBJ2-2, with D possibly TRBD2 on 6 matching bases. V lost 7 bases, J lost 6 bases, and 15 bases lay in between. The CDR3 consists of 14 residues. The CDR3 coding sequence is TGTGCCAGCACCCCGAGCAGGAGGGCCGGGGAGCTGTTTTTT. This gives the protein CASTPSRRAGELFF.

This chain uses TRBV5-5 with TRBJ2-5; D is ambiguous. V shed 2 bases and J shed 5 bases, with 16 bases lying between them. Germline V gene sequence: CDR1 SGHKS, CDR2 YYEKEE (reference sequence). CDR3 size: 15 residues. The CDR3 DNA is TGTGCCAGCAGCTTTGACCCCCCCACACAGGAGACCCAGTACTTC. Protein sequence: CASSFDPPTQETQYF. Together with reference TRBV5-5 and TRBJ2-5, the CDR3 gives the full variable domain: DAGVTQSPTHLIKTRGQQVTLRCSPISGHKSVSWYQQVLGQGPQFIFQYYEKEERGRGNFPDRFSARQFPNYSSELNVNALLLGDSALYLCASSFDPPTQETQYFGPGTRLLVL.